The 30 T cell receptor beta chains below come from one sample, sequenced in a study of T cell repertoires in cytomegalovirus infection. Via MiXCR, TCRdb re-called the reads, giving one row per CDR3 protein. The sample has hundreds of thousands of distinct CDR3 sequences, about 24% seen once; the top ten hold 7.5% to 9%. The specimen sequenced was CD8+ T cells from PBMCs. The origin of the receptors is a human donor in good health (CMV status not recorded). Some clones in this sample may be carry-over from other donors' samples.

This clonotype occurred many times. The rearrangement joins TRBV6-5 to TRBJ2-1, with 12 bases fitting TRBD2. In germline, CDR1 is MNHEY, CDR2 SVGAGI. V dropped 0 bases and J dropped 5; count of bases not matched to a gene: 14. The CDR3 is made up of 20 amino acids. The CDR3 DNA reads TGTGCCAGCAGTTACTCGGCCTATCGGACTAGCGGGGCGACCCACAATGAGCAGTTCTTC. Translating it yields CASSYSAYRTSGATHNEQFF.

With respect to this clonotype: With a much larger clone just one base away, this may be a read error. The chain uses TRBV12-3 or TRBV12-4 and TRBJ2-4, with TRBD1 matching over 9 bases. V lost 7 bases to trimming and J lost 1 base; unmatched junction nucleotides: 5. The CDR3 covers 15 residues. DNA for the CDR3: TGTGCCAGCAACCACAGGGGGCAGGCCAAAAACATTCAGTACTTC. This gives the protein CASNHRGQAKNIQYF.

The chain couples TRBV11-3 to TRBJ2-4; 7 bases are shared with TRBD1. The CDR3 is made up of 14 amino acids. CDR1 is SGHNT, CDR2 YENEEA, per germline. Germline trimming cut 4 bases from V and 8 bases from J; bases unmatched to any gene: 8. Written as DNA, the CDR3 is TGTGCCAGCAGCTCGGGGACAGTCCGGGACATTCAGTACTTC. This codes for CASSSGTVRDIQYF.

This clonotype appeared a few times. The genes are TRBV24-1 and TRBJ2-2, with D uncertain. V gave up 5 bases and J gave up 8 bases, with 11 bases separating them. The CDR3 totals 13 residues. The germline gives CDR1 KGHDR, CDR2 SFDVKD. CDR3 coding DNA: TGTGCCACCAGTGTCCATGAGGCTGGGGAGCTGTTTTTT. This gives the protein CATSVHEAGELFF.

Regarding this clonotype: One end of the junction fails to match germline, which may point to a read error. The chain employs TRBV29-1 and TRBJ2-3; D gene ambiguous. The CDR3 is 12 residues long. CDR1 is SQVTM and CDR2 is ANQGSEA in the germline V gene. CDR3 DNA sequence: TGCAGCGTTGAGAAGGGTGCAGAAACGCAGTATTTT. Amino acid sequence: CSVEKGAETQYF.

This clonotype has a count of ten or more. The chain has TRBV25-1 and TRBJ2-7; D is possibly TRBD1 (6 bases). The CDR3 runs to 14 residues. Germline CDR1 and CDR2: MGHDK and SYGVNS. Trimming took off 6 bases at V and 4 bases at J, with 16 bases between the two ends. CDR3 protein: CASSSWDTSYEQYF. CDR3 bases: TGTGCCAGCAGCTCCTGGGACACCTCGTACGAGCAGTACTTC.

This clonotype has more than one count but fewer than ten. This chain connects TRBV28 to TRBJ1-1, with 10 bases matching TRBD1. The germline V gene has CDR1 MDHEN and CDR2 SYDVKM. CDR3 length: 17 amino acids. V trimming: 1 base; J trimming: 3 bases; junction bases outside the gene matches: 8. The CDR3: CASSLSRDRGGYTEAFF. In DNA, the CDR3 is TGTGCCAGCAGTTTATCCCGGGACAGGGGCGGATACACTGAAGCTTTCTTT.

The chain uses TRBV12-3 or TRBV12-4 and TRBJ2-7; TRBD2 aligns across 12 bases. After removal of 5 bases from V and 4 bases from J, the junction contained 3 bases not matched to a gene. The CDR3 runs to 14 residues. The CDR3 region has the DNA TGTGCCAGCAGTGGACTAGCGGGGATATACGAGCAGTACTTC. Protein product: CASSGLAGIYEQYF.

This clonotype has only a few counts. The chain carries TRBV10-3 and TRBJ2-7, with 7 nucleotides matching TRBD1. The CDR3 is made up of 11 amino acids. V lost 6 bases and J lost 12; bases outside the gene matches: 8. Germline V gene sequence: CDR1 ENHRY, CDR2 SYGVKD. CDR3 region: CAIRAETGPYF. CDR3 bases: TGTGCCATCAGGGCGGAGACAGGGCCGTACTTC.

Written as DNA, the CDR3 is TGTGCCAGCCGGGCAGGGGGCTTGGTCACTGAAGCTTTCTTT. Translating it yields CASRAGGLVTEAFF. This chain uses TRBV28 with TRBJ1-1; 8 bases map to TRBD1. The length of the CDR3 is 14 residues. Germline CDR1 reads MDHEN; CDR2 reads SYDVKM. J lost 4 bases, V lost 8 bases, and 9 bases had no gene match. Based on the CDR3 plus reference TRBV28 and TRBJ1-1, the full variable domain is DVKVTQSSRYLVKRTGEKVFLECVQDMDHENMFWYRQDPGLGLRLIYFSYDVKMKEKGDIPEGYSVSREKKERFSLILESASTNQTSMYLCASRAGGLVTEAFFGQGTRLTVV.

The rearrangement links TRBV14 to TRBJ2-3; no definite D call. Trimming stripped 5 bases from V and 6 bases from J, with 18 bases between. This CDR3 region has 15 residues. Germline V CDR1 and CDR2: SGHDN, FVKESK. CDR3 in amino acids: CASSSMKRKADTQYF. The DNA for the CDR3 is TGTGCCAGCAGCAGTATGAAGCGCAAAGCCGATACGCAGTATTTT.

This chain connects TRBV4-2 to TRBJ1-1; D possibly corresponds to TRBD1 (5 bases). V lost 0 bases and J 3 bases, leaving 11 bases between the germline ends. Germline CDR1 LGHNA, CDR2 YNFKEQ. The length of the CDR3 is 15 residues. This CDR3 reads CASSQDSGTYTEAFF. The CDR3 DNA sequence: TGTGCCAGCAGCCAAGATTCAGGGACCTACACTGAAGCTTTCTTT.

The chain joins TRBV29-1 to TRBJ2-3, with 7 bases fitting TRBD1. V lost 4 bases, J lost 13 bases, and 8 bases stayed unmatched. Germline V CDR1 and CDR2: SQVTM, ANQGSEA. CDR3 length: 11 residues. The CDR3 is CSVGLSGQKYF. CDR3 DNA: TGCAGCGTTGGCTTGTCGGGACAGAAGTATTTT.

The table lists this clonotype with a few counts. The chain combines TRBV5-4 with TRBJ2-3; TRBD2 might be the D (5 bases). The germline gives CDR1 SGHNT, CDR2 YYREEE (reference sequence). The CDR3 is made up of 15 amino acids. The V gene lost 3 bases and the J gene lost 6 bases, with 17 bases spanning the gap. Here the CDR3 DNA reads TGTGCCAGCAGCTCCTCCATTATCCTAGCCGATACGCAGTATTTT. It encodes CASSSSIILADTQYF.

Regarding this clonotype: Possible read error: a much larger clone is one base away. The chain has TRBV28 and TRBJ2-2; D is unclear. This CDR3 has 17 residues. Germline-derived CDR1 and CDR2 are MDHEN and SYDVKM. The CDR3 is CANSPTSGLVDTGELFF. The CDR3 bases are TGTGCCAACAGTCCTACCTCCGGGCTCGTAGACACCGGGGAGCTGTTTTTT. Full variable domain (outside the CDR3, taken from reference TRBV28 and TRBJ2-2): DVKVTQSSRYLVKRTGEKVFLECVQDMDHENMFWYRQDPGLGLRLIYFSYDVKMKEKGDIPEGYSVSREKKERFSLILESASTNQTSMYLCANSPTSGLVDTGELFFGEGSRLTVL.

The chain links TRBV14 to TRBJ2-5; D remains ambiguous. The CDR3 runs 12 residues. Trimming took 6 bases from V and 8 from J, leaving 13 bases between them. The germline V gene has CDR1 SGHDN and CDR2 FVKESK. The chain's CDR3 is CASSPGSGTQYF. CDR3 DNA sequence: TGTGCCAGCAGTCCCGGATCCGGAACCCAGTACTTC.

The CDR3 nucleotides are TGTGCCAGCAGCCAAGCAGGGACGATCGAGCAGTACTTC. It is translated as CASSQAGTIEQYF. The chain recombines TRBV14 with TRBJ2-7; the D gene could be TRBD1 or TRBD2 (5 bases each). The CDR3 has 13 residues. Germline assignment: CDR1 SGHDN and CDR2 FVKESK. V was clipped by 1 base and J by 6 bases, with 10 bases between them.

On this clonotype: This sequence may be a read error, since a much larger clone differs from it by one base. This chain uses TRBV3-1 with TRBJ2-3, with 11 bases that match TRBD2. This CDR3 has 15 residues. From germline, CDR1 is LGHDT and CDR2 YNNKEL (reference sequence). After removal of 5 bases from V and 3 bases from J, the junction contained 4 bases not matched to a gene. CDR3 nucleotide sequence: TGTGCCAGCAGCTACAGACTAGCGGGGACAGATACGCAGTATTTT. As protein: CASSYRLAGTDTQYF.

V is TRBV19 and J is TRBJ1-1; no firm D call. The germline V gene has CDR1 LNHDA and CDR2 SQIVND (reference sequence). Trimming took 9 bases from V and 0 from J, leaving 11 bases between them. There are 13 residues in the CDR3. The CDR3 protein is CASKTAMNTEAFF. DNA for the CDR3: TGTGCCAGCAAGACGGCGATGAACACTGAAGCTTTCTTT.

At least ten counts were recorded for this clonotype. The CDR3 loop is CASSYEDRVRTSNQPQHF. The CDR3 DNA is TGTGCCAGCAGCTATGAGGACAGGGTGCGGACTAGCAATCAGCCCCAGCATTTT. The chain employs TRBV7-9 and TRBJ1-5; 8 bases are a match to TRBD1. The CDR3 runs 18 residues. Trimming cost V 4 bases and J 0 bases; bases outside gene matches: 11. Germline CDR1 and CDR2: SEHNR and FQNEAQ (reference sequence).

This chain uses TRBV2 with TRBJ1-5, with D perhaps matching TRBD1 (5 bases). From germline, CDR1 is SNHLY and CDR2 FYNNEI. V lost 2 bases, J lost 2 bases, and 10 bases lay in between. CDR3 length: 15 amino acids. CDR3 amino acids: CASSELSGRNQPQHF. CDR3 bases: TGTGCCAGCAGTGAACTCTCAGGGCGCAATCAGCCCCAGCATTTT.

This clonotype came up many times. The chain uses TRBV7-8 and TRBJ2-7, with D possibly matching TRBD1 (6 bases). Between the trimmed V and J ends, which lost 5 bases and 5 bases, there was a span of 16 bases. The CDR3 spans 14 residues. Per the germline V gene, CDR1 is SGHVS and CDR2 is FQNEAQ. The CDR3 reads CASSLNEGVDEQYV. The CDR3 bases are TGTGCCAGCAGCCTCAACGAGGGGGTGGACGAGCAGTACGTC.

The sample holds one count of this clonotype. The chain combines TRBV12-3 or TRBV12-4 with TRBJ1-1; 9 bases line up with TRBD1. CDR3 length equals 13 residues. V was clipped by 8 bases and J by 5 bases; unmatched bases: 6. The CDR3 region is CASSEQGATEAFF. Here the CDR3 DNA reads TGTGCCAGCTCCGAACAGGGGGCGACTGAAGCTTTCTTT.

This clonotype was seen many times. The rearrangement links TRBV5-4 to TRBJ1-2; 9 nucleotides line up with TRBD1. This CDR3 region has 12 residues. CDR1 and CDR2 from the germline V gene are SGHNT and YYREEE (reference sequence). V gave up 7 bases and J gave up 6 bases; unmatched junction bases: 4. For the CDR3, the DNA is TGTGCCAGCCCGACAGGGGGGGATGGCTACACCTTC. This sequence encodes CASPTGGDGYTF.

The chain couples TRBV29-1 to TRBJ1-1; TRBD1 matches 7 bases. Germline CDR1 is SQVTM and CDR2 is ANQGSEA. This CDR3 region has 14 residues. V gave up 6 bases and J gave up 4 bases; unmatched junction bases: 11. CDR3 residues: CSVHPTGDGTEAFF. The CDR3 DNA reads as TGCAGCGTCCATCCAACAGGGGACGGCACTGAAGCTTTCTTT.

CDR3: CASSYVGYADTQYF. CDR3 in DNA: TGTGCCAGCAGTTACGTGGGGTACGCAGATACGCAGTATTTT. This chain links TRBV6-2 or TRBV6-3 with TRBJ2-3; D gene uncertain. V was clipped by 2 bases and J by 4 bases, with 10 bases between them. CDR3 size: 14 residues. Germline V CDR1 and CDR2: MNHEY, SVGEGT.

This sequence joins TRBV23-1 and TRBJ1-1; 7 nucleotides match TRBD1. TRBV23-1 qualifies as an ORF whose function is uncertain. The CDR3 consists of 18 residues. After removal of 2 bases from V and 3 bases from J, the junction contained 15 bases not matched to a gene. In nucleotides, the CDR3 is TGCGCCAGCAGTCAAGCGGGCAACGACCCCAGGGGGGACACTGAAGCTTTCTTT. Translated, it gives CASSQAGNDPRGDTEAFF.

This clonotype was picked up a small number of times. V gene TRBV14 combines with J gene TRBJ2-7; D not certain. The germline CDR1 and CDR2 sequences are SGHDN and FVKESK. Deletions cut 9 bases from V and 4 bases from J, with 10 bases between. CDR3 length: 11 amino acids. The CDR3 is CASPRYYEQYV. As DNA, the CDR3 is TGTGCCAGTCCCCGGTATTACGAGCAGTACGTC.

Concerning this clonotype itself: A read error is possible here, since a much larger clone lies one base away. The rearrangement uses TRBV7-9 and TRBJ1-1, with 8 bases aligning to TRBD1. Germline V CDR1 and CDR2: SEHNR, FQNEAQ (reference sequence). Unmatched junction bases numbered 4, after V lost 7 bases and J lost 3 bases. This CDR3 contains 13 residues. Here the CDR3 reads CASNVQGDTEAFF. In DNA form, the CDR3 reads TGTGCCAGCAACGTACAGGGGGACACTGAAGCTTTCTTT.

This clonotype was detected a few times. The rearrangement links TRBV7-6 to TRBJ1-6, with D tentatively TRBD1 (6 bases). CDR1 is SGHVS, CDR2 FNYEAQ, per germline. Trimming shortened V by 8 bases and J by 7 bases, and 18 bases separated the two germline ends. The CDR3 contains 15 residues. CDR3 DNA sequence: TGTGCCAGCCGGCACAGGGAAGGATTGAATTCACCCCTCCACTTT. It codes for CASRHREGLNSPLHF.